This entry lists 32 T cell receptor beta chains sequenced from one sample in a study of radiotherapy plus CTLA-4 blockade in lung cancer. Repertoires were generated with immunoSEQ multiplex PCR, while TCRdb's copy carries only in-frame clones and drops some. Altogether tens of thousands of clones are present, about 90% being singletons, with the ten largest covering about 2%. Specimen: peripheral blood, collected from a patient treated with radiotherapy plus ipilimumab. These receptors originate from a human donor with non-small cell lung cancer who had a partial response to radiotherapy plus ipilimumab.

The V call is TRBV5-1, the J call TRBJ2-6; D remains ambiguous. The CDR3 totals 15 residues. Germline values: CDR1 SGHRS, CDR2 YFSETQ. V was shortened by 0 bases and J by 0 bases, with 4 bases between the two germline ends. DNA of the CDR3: TGCGCCAGCAGCTTGGCCAACTCTGGGGCCAACGTCCTGACTTTC. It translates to CASSLANSGANVLTF.

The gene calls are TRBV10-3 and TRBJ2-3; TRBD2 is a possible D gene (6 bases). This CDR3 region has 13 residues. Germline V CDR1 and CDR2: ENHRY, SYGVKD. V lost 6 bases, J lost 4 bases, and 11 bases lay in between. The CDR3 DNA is TGTGCCATCAGCCCAGCGGGCGCAGATACGCAGTATTTT. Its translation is CAISPAGADTQYF.

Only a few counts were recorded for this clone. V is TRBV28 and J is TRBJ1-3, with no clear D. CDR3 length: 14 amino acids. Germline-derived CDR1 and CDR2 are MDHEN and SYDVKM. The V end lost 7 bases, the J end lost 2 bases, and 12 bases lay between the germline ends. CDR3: CASIPGSTGNTIYF. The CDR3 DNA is TGTGCCAGCATCCCGGGGTCGACTGGAAACACCATATATTTT.

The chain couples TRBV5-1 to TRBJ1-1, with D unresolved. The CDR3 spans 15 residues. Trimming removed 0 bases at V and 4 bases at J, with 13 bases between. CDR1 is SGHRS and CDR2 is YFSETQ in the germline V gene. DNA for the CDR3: TGCGCCAGCAGCTTGGCCACGGGAGGGATCACTGAAGCTTTCTTT. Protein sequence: CASSLATGGITEAFF.

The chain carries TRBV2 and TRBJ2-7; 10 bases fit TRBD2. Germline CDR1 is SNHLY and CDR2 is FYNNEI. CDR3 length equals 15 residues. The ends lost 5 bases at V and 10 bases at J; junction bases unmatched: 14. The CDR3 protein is CASSPSGRGALRQYF. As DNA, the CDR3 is TGTGCCAGCAGTCCTAGCGGGAGAGGAGCCCTTAGACAGTACTTC.

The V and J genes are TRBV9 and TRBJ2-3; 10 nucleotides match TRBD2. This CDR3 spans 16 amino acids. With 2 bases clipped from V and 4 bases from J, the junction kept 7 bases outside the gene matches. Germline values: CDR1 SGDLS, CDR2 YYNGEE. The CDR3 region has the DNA TGTGCCAGCAGCGTGTTGGCTAGCGGGAGTGCAGATACGCAGTATTTT. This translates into CASSVLASGSADTQYF.

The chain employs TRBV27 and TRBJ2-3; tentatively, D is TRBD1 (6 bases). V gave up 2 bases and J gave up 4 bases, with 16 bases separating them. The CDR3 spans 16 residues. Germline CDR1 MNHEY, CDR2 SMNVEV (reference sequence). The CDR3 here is CASSLGWGRVPDTQYF. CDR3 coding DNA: TGTGCCAGCAGTTTAGGCTGGGGGCGGGTCCCAGATACGCAGTATTTT.

CDR3 sequence reads: CASIPHQGAGNTEAFF. CDR3 bases: TGTGCCAGCATACCCCATCAGGGGGCGGGAAACACTGAAGCTTTCTTT. V usage is TRBV28 and J usage is TRBJ1-1; TRBD1 matches 8 bases. The CDR3 contains 16 residues. V dropped 7 bases and J dropped 2; count of bases not matched to a gene: 12. Germline V lookup: CDR1 MDHEN, CDR2 SYDVKM.

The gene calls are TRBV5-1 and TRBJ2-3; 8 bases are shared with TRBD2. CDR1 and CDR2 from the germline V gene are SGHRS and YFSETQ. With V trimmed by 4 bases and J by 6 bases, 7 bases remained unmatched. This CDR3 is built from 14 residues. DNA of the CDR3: TGCGCCAGCAGCCAGCGGGAGACCCCGGATACGCAGTATTTT. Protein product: CASSQRETPDTQYF.

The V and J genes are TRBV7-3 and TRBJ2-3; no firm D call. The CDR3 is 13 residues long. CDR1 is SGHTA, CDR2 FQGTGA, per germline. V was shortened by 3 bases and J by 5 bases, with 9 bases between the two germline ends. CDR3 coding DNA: TGTGCCAGCAGCTTTACAGCCGGAGATACGCAGTATTTT. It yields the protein CASSFTAGDTQYF.

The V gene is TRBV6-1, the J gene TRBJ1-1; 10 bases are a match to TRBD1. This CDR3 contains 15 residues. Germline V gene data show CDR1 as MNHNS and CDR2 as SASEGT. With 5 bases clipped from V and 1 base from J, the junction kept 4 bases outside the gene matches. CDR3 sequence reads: CASSPRDRGNTEAFF. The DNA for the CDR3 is TGTGCCAGCAGTCCCCGGGACAGGGGGAACACTGAAGCTTTCTTT.

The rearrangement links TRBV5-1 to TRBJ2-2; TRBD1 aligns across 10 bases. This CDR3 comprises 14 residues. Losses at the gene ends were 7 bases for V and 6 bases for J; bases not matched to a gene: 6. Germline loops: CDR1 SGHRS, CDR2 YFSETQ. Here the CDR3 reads CASAWTGGPGELFF. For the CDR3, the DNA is TGCGCCAGCGCTTGGACAGGGGGGCCCGGGGAGCTGTTTTTT.

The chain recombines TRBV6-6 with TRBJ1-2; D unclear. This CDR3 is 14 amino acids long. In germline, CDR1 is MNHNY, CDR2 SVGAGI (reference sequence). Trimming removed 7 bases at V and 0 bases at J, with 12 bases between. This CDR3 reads CASNPGSANYGYTF. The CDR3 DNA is TGTGCCAGCAATCCGGGATCCGCTAACTATGGCTACACCTTC.

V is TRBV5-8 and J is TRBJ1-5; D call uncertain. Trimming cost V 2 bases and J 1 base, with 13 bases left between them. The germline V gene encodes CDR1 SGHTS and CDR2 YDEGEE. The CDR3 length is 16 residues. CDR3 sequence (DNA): TGTGCCAGCAGCTTCCGAGGGTCTGGGAGCAATCAGCCCCAGCATTTT. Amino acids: CASSFRGSGSNQPQHF.

The CDR3 region is CASLGGMNTEAFF. As DNA, the CDR3 is TGTGCCAGCCTCGGAGGGATGAACACTGAAGCTTTCTTT. The gene calls are TRBV7-9 and TRBJ1-1; no clear D gene. Germline CDR1 is SEHNR and CDR2 is FQNEAQ (reference sequence). Trimming took 8 bases from V and 0 from J, leaving 10 bases between them. The CDR3 has 13 amino acids.

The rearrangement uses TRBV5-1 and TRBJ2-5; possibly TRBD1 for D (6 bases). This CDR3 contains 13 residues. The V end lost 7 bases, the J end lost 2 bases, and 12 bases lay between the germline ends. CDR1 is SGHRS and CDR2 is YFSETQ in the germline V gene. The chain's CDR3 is CASGQGPQETQYF. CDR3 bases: TGCGCCAGCGGGCAGGGGCCTCAAGAGACCCAGTACTTC.

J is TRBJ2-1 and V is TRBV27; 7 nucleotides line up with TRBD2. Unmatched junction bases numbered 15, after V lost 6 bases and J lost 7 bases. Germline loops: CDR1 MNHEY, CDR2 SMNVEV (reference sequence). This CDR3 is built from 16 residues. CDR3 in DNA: TGTGCCAGCAGCGCGCGTTTTGGACTAGGGGAAAATGAGCAGTTCTTC. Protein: CASSARFGLGENEQFF.

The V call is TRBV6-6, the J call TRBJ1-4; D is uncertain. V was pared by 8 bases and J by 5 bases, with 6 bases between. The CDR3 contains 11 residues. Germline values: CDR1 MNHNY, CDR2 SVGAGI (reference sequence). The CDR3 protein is CASQRNEKLFF. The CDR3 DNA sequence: TGTGCCAGCCAGCGAAATGAAAAACTGTTTTTT.

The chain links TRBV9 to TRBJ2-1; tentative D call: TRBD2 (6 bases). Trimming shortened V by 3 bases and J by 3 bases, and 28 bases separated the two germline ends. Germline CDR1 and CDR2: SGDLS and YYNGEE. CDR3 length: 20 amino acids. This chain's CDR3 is CASSAWELAGGGGYYNEQFF. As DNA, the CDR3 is TGTGCCAGCAGCGCCTGGGAACTAGCCGGAGGTGGGGGGTACTACAATGAGCAGTTCTTC.

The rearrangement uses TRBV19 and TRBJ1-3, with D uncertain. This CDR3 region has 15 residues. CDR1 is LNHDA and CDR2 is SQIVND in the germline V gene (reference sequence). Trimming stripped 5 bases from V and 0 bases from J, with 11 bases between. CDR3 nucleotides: TGTGCCAGTAGTCGGGAGATAGGCTCTGGAAACACCATATATTTT. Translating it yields CASSREIGSGNTIYF. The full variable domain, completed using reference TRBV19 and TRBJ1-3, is DGGITQSPKYLFRKEGQNVTLSCEQNLNHDAMYWYRQDPGQGLRLIYYSQIVNDFQKGDIAEGYSVSREKKESFPLTVTSAQKNPTAFYLCASSREIGSGNTIYFGEGSWLTVV.

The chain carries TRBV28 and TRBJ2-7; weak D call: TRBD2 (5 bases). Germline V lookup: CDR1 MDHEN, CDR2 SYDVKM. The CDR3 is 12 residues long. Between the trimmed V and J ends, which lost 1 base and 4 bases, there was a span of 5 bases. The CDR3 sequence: CASSLSGYEQYV. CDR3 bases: TGTGCCAGCAGTTTATCGGGATACGAGCAGTACGTC.

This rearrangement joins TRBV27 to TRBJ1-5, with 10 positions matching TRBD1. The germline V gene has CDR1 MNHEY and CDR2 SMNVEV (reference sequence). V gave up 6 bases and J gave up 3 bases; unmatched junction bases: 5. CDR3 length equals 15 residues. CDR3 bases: TGTGCCAGCAGGGGACAGGGGCAAGCCAATCAGCCCCAGCATTTT. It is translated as CASRGQGQANQPQHF.

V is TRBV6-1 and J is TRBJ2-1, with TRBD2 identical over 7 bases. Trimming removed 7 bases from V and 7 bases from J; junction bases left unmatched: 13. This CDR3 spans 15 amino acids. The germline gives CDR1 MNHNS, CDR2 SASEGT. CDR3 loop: CASIRGAGARNEQFF. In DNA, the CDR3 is TGTGCCAGCATACGCGGCGCGGGAGCCAGGAATGAGCAGTTCTTC.

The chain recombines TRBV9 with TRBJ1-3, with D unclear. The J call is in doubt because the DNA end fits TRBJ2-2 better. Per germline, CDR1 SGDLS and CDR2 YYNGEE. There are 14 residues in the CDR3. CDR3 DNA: TGTGCCAGCAGCAGAAGCTCGACCACCGGGGAGCTGTTTTTT. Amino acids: CASSRSSTTGELFF.

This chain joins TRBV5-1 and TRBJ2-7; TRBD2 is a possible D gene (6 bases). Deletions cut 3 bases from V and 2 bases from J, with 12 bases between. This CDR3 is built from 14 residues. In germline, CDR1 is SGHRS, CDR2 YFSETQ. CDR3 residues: CASSSQRAPYEQYF. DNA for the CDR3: TGCGCCAGCAGCTCCCAGCGGGCCCCCTACGAGCAGTACTTC.

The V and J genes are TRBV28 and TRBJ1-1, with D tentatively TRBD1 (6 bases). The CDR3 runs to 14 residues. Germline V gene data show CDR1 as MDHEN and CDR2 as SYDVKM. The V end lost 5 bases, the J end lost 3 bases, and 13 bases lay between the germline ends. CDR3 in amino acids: CASSPYRVDTEAFF. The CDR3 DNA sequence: TGTGCCAGCAGTCCCTACAGGGTTGACACTGAAGCTTTCTTT.

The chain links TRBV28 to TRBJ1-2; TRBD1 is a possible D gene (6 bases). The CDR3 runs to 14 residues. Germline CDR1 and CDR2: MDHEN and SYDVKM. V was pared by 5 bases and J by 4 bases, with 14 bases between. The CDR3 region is CASSPGDRGYGYTF. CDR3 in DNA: TGTGCCAGCAGTCCAGGGGACCGGGGCTATGGCTACACCTTC.

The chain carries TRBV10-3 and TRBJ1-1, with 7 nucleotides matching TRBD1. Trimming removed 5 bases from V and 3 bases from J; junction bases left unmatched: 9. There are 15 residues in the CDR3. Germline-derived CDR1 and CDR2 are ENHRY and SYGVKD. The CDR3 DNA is TGTGCCATCAGTCCGACAGGGCAAATCCACACTGAAGCTTTCTTT. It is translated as CAISPTGQIHTEAFF.

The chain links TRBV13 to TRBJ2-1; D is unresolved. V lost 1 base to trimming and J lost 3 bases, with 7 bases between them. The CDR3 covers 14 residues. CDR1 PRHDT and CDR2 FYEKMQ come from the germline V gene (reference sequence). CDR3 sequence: CASSLDRGYNEQFF. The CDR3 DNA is TGTGCCAGCAGCTTAGACCGCGGCTACAATGAGCAGTTCTTC.

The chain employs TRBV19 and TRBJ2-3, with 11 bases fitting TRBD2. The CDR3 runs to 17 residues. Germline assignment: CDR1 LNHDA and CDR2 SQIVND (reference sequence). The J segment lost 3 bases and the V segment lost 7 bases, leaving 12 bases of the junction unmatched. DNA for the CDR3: TGTGCCAGTACCCTGCAACTAGCGGGAGTAGGGACAGATACGCAGTATTTT. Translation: CASTLQLAGVGTDTQYF.

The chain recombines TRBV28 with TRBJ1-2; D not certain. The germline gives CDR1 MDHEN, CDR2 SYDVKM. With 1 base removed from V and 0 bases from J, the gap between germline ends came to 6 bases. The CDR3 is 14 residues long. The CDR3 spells CASSLYQSNYGYTF. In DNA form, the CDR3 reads TGTGCCAGCAGTTTATATCAGTCTAACTATGGCTACACCTTC.

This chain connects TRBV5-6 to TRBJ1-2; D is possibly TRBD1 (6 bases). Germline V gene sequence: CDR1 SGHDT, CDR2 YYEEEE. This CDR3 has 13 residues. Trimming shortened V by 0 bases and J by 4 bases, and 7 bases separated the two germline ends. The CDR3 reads CASSLVGGYGYTF. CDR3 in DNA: TGTGCCAGCAGCTTGGTAGGGGGCTATGGCTACACCTTC.